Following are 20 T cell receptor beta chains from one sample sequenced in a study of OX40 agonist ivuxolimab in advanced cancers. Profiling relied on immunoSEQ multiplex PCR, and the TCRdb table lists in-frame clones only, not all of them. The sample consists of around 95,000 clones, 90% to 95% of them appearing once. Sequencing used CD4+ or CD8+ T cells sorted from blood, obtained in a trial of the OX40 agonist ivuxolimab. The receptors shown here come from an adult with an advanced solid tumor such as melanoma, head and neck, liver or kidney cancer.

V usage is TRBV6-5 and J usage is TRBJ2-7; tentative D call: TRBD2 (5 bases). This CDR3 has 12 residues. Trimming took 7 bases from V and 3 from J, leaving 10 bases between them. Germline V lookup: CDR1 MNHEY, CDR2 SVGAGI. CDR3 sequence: CASNDYYYEQYF. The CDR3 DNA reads TGTGCCAGCAACGACTACTACTACGAGCAGTACTTC.

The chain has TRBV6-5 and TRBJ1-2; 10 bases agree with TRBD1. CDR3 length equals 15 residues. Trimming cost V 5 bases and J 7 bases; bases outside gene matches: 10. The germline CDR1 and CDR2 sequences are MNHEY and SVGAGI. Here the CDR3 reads CASSNRDRGLGGYTF. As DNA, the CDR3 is TGTGCCAGCAGTAACCGGGACAGGGGATTGGGTGGCTACACCTTC.

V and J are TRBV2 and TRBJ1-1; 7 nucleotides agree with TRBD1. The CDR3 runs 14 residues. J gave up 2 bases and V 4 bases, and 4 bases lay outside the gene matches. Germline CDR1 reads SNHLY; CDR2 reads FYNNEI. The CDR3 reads CASSAQGGNTEAFF. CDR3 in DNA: TGTGCCAGCAGTGCCCAGGGGGGAAACACTGAAGCTTTCTTT.

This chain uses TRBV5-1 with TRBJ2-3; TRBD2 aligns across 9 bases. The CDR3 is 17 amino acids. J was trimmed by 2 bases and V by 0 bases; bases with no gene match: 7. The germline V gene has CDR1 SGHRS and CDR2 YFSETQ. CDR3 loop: CASSLGVAGVFTDTQYF. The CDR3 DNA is TGCGCCAGCAGCTTGGGCGTAGCGGGAGTATTCACAGATACGCAGTATTTT.

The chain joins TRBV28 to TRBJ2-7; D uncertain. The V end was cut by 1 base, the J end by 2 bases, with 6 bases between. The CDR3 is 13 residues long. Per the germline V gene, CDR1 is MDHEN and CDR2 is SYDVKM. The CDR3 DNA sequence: TGTGCCAGCAGTTTATTGGGCCCCTACGAGCAGTACTTC. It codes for CASSLLGPYEQYF.

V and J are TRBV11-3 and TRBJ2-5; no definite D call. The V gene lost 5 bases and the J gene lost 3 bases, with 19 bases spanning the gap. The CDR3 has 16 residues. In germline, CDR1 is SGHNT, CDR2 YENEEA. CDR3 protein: CASSLGLRRSKETQYF. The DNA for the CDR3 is TGTGCCAGCAGCCTAGGCCTCCGCAGATCTAAAGAGACCCAGTACTTC. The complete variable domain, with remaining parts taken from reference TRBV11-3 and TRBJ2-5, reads EAGVVQSPRYKIIEKKQPVAFWCNPISGHNTLYWYLQNLGQGPELLIRYENEEAVDDSQLPKDRFSAERLKGVDSTLKIQPAELGDSAVYLCASSLGLRRSKETQYFGPGTRLLVL.

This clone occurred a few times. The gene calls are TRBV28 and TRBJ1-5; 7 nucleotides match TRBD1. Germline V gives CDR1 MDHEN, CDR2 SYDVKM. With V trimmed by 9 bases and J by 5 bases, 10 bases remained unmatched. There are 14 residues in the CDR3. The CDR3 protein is CASRQTGTHQPQHF. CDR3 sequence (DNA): TGTGCCAGTAGACAGACAGGGACCCATCAGCCCCAGCATTTT.

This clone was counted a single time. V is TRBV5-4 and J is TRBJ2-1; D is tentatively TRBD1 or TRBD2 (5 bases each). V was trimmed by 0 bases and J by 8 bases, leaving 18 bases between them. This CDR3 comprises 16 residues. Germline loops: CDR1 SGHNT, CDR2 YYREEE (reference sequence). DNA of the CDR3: TGTGCCAGCAGCTTGGTTTCGGGGCCCACAGACGATGAGCAGTTCTTC. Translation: CASSLVSGPTDDEQFF.

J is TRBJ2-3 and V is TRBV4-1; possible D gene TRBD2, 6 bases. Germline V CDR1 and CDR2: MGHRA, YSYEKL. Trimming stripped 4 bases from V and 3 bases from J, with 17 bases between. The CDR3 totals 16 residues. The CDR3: CASSPPQRGVTDTQYF. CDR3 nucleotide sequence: TGCGCCAGCAGCCCTCCTCAGCGCGGGGTAACAGATACGCAGTATTTT.

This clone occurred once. In DNA form, the CDR3 reads TGTGCCAGCAGCATAGGACAGGGTTTATACAATGAGCAGTTCTTC. It specifies CASSIGQGLYNEQFF. The rearrangement joins TRBV7-9 to TRBJ2-1, with 8 bases aligning to TRBD1. This CDR3 spans 15 amino acids. V gave up 5 bases and J gave up 4 bases; unmatched junction bases: 7. From germline, CDR1 is SEHNR and CDR2 FQNEAQ (reference sequence).

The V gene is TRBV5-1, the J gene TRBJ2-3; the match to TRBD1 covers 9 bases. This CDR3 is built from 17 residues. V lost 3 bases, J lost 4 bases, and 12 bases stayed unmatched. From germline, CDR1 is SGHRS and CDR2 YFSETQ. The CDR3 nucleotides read TGCGCCAGCAGCTCATCCCCGGGACAGGGAGGCGCAGATACGCAGTATTTT. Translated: CASSSSPGQGGADTQYF.

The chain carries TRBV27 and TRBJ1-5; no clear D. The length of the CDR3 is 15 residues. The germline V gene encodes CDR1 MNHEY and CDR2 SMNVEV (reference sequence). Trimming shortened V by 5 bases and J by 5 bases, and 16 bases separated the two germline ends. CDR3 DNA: TGTGCCAGCAGTATGCGCCCATTCGGGTATCAGCCCCAGCATTTT. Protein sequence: CASSMRPFGYQPQHF.

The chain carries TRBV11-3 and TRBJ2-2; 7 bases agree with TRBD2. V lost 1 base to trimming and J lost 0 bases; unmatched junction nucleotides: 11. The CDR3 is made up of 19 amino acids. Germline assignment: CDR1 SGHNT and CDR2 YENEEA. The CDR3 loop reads CASSLGVMVGRANTGELFF. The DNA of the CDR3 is TGTGCCAGCAGCTTAGGGGTCATGGTGGGGAGGGCGAACACCGGGGAGCTGTTTTTT. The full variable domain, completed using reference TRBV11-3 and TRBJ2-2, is EAGVVQSPRYKIIEKKQPVAFWCNPISGHNTLYWYLQNLGQGPELLIRYENEEAVDDSQLPKDRFSAERLKGVDSTLKIQPAELGDSAVYLCASSLGVMVGRANTGELFFGEGSRLTVL.

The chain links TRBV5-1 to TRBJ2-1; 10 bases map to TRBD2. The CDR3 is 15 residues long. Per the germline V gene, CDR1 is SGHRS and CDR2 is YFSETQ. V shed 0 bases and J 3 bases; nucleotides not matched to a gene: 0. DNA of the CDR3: TGCGCCAGCAGCTTGGTAGCGGGAGGCTACAATGAGCAGTTCTTC. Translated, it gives CASSLVAGGYNEQFF. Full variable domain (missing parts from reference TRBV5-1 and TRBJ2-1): KAGVTQTPRYLIKTRGQQVTLSCSPISGHRSVSWYQQTPGQGLQFLFEYFSETQRNKGNFPGRFSGRQFSNSRSEMNVSTLELGDSALYLCASSLVAGGYNEQFFGPGTRLTVL.

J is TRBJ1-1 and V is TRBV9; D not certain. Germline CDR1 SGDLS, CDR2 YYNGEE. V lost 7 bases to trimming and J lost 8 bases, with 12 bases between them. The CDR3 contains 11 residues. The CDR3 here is CASRGESEAFF. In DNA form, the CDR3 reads TGTGCCAGCCGCGGGGAGTCGGAAGCTTTCTTT.

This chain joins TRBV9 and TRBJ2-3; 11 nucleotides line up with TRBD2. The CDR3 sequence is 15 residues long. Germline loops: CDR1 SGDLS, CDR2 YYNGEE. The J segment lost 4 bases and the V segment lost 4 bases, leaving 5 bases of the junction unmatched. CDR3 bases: TGTGCCAGCAGCCGTAGCGGGGGGGCCCCAGATACGCAGTATTTT. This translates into CASSRSGGAPDTQYF.

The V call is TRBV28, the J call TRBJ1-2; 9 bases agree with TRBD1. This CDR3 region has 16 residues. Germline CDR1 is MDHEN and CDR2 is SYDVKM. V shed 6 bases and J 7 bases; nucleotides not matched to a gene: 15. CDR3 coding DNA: TGTGCCAGCAGGCAGACGGACAGGGGAGGGAGCGGTGGCTACACCTTC. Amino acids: CASRQTDRGGSGGYTF.

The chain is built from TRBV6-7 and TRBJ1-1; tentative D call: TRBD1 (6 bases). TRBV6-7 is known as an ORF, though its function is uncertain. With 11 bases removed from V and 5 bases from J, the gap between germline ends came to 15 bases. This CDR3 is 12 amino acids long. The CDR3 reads CAAVTGLTEAFF. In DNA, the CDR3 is TGTGCCGCAGTGACAGGATTGACTGAAGCTTTCTTT.

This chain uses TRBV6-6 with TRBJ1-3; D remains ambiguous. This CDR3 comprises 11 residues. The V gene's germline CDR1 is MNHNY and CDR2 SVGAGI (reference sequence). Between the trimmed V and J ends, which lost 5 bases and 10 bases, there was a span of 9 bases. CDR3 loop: CASSAAWTIYF. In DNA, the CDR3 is TGTGCCAGCAGTGCCGCCTGGACCATATATTTT.

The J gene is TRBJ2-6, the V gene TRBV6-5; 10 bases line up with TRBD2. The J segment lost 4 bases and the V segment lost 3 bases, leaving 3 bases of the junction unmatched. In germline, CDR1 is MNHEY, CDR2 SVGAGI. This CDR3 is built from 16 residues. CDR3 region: CASSYSGGTGANVLTF. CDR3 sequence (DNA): TGTGCCAGCAGTTATAGCGGGGGGACGGGGGCCAACGTCCTGACTTTC.